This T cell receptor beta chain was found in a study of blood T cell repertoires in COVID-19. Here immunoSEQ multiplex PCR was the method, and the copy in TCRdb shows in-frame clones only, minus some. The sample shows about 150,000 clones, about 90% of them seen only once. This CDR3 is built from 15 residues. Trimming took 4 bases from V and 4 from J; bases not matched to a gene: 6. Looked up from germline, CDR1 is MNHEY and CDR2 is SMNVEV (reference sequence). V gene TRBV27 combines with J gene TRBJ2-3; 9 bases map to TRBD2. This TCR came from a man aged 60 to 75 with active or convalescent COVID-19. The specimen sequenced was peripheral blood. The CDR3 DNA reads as TGTGCCAGCAGTTGGGGCGGGAGGGCCCCAGATACGCAGTATTTT. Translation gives CASSWGGRAPDTQYF.